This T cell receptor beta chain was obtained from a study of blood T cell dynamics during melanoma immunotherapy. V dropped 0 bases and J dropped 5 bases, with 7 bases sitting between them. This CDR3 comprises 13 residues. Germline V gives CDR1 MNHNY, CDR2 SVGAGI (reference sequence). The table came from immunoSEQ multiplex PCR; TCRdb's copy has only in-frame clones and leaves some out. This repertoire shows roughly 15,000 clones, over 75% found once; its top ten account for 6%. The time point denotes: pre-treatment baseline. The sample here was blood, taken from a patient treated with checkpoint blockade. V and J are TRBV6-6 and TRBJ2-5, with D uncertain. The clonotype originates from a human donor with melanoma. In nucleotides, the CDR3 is TGTGCCAGCAGTTACTCGATTGGGGAGACCCAGTACTTC. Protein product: CASSYSIGETQYF.